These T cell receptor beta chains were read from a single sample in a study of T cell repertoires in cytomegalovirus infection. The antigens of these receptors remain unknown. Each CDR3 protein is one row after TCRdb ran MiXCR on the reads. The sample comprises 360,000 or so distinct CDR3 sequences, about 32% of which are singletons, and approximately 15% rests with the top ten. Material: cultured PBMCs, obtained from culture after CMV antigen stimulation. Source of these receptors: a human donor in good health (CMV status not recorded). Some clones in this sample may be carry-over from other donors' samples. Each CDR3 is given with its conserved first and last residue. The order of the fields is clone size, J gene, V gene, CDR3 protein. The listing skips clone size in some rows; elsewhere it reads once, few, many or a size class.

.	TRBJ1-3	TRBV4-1	CASSQEIRDYSGNTIYF
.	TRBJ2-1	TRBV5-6	CASSLEMGRGLLLSYNEQFF
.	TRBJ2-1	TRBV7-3	CASGQPGLGTNEQFF
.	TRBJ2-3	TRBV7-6	CASSPGSGGADTQYF
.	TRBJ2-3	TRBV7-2	CASSHFLSSSTDTQYF
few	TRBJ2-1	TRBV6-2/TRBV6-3	CASKFQPSRQGIVRNEQFF
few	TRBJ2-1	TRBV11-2	CASSSGPSGSYNEQFF
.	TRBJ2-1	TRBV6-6	CASNPIAGGSAEQFF
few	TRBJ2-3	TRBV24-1	CATSDSVGVRTDTQYF
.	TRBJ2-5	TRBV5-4	CASSPRQSSSQETQYF
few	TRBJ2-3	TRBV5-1	CASSLDSSPVVTDTQYF
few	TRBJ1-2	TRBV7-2	CASSFPDSYGYTF
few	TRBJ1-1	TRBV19	CASSIDPIQENTEAFF
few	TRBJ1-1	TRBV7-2	CASSSDRGRAEAFF
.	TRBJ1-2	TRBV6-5	CASSDGQGSNGYTF
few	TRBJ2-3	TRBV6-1	CASSEAPLAGTDTQYF
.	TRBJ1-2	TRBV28	CASSSDRGWHGYTF
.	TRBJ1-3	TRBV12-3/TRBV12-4	CASSFSSGDSPGNTIYF
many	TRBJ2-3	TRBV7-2	CASSLDGPLDTQYF
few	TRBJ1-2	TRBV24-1	CATSEPTGPNYGYTF
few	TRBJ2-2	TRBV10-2	CASSEVGLLNTGELFF
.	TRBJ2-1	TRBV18	CASSPLSPGLASYNEQFF
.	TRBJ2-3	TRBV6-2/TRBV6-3	CASSYEAKPGSADTQYF
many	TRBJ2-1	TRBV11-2	CASSLQGGPSGNEQFF
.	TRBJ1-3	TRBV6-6	CASTQDRRANTIYF
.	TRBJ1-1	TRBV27	CASSLSQPVGGTEAFF
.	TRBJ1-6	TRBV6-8	CASSQGIRGSPLHF
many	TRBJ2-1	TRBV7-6	CASSRERGLAGSNEQFF
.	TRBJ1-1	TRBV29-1	CSDGTATTEAFF
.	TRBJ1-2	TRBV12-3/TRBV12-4	CASSFPGRHGYTF
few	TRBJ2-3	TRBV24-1	CATSDSASTDTQYF
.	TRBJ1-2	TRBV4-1	CASSQEAGNDYGYTF
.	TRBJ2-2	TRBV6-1	CASSYPGQRDGELFF
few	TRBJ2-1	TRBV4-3	CASSQGLAGAYSYNEQFF
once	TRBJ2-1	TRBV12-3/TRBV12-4	CASSLGQGHYNEQFF
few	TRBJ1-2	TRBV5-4	CASSPDRVGGYGYTF
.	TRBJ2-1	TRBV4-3	CASSQETGGEQFF
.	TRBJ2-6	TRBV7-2	CASSLGRRSGANVLTF
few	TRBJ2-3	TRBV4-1	CASSQVVDTQYF
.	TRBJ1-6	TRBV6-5	CASSYSNPGGSYNSPLHF
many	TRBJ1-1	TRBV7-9	CASSARGTGGAFF
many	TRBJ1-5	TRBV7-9	CASSPDRADQPQHF
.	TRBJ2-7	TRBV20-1	CSAAILAGLGEQYF